The following is a TCR beta chain sequence with its context. Antigen unknown. In the PCR, 60 Vbeta and 13 Jbeta primers were used. Some clones are missing from TCRdb's copy, which holds only in-frame ones; the method was immunoSEQ multiplex PCR. The repertoire holds about 120,000 clones, with approximately 76% as singletons. The data were obtained in a study of cytomegalovirus exposure and HLA in healthy donors. Study as a whole: A prior analysis found about 110 million unique TCR beta sequences from 150 million to 200 million T cells. General study findings and limits: It emerged from a later analysis that several of the most significant clusters appeared to be linked to common viral pathogens. Prior analysis indicated that the majority of TCR beta V segments exhibited productivity approximately 90% or approximately 30% of the time.

CDR3 length: 17 amino acids. Germline V gene lookup returns CDR1 SNHLY and CDR2 FYNNEI. V lost 2 bases, J lost 3 bases, and 11 bases stayed unmatched. Sequencing was carried out using PBMCs. The chain has TRBV2 and TRBJ2-7; 9 bases fit TRBD1. The sequence was obtained from a man aged 45-65 years in good health and CMV-seropositive. Here the CDR3 reads CASSEQSWDREYYEQYF. The CDR3 coding sequence is TGTGCCAGCAGTGAACAATCCTGGGACAGGGAGTACTACGAGCAGTACTTC.